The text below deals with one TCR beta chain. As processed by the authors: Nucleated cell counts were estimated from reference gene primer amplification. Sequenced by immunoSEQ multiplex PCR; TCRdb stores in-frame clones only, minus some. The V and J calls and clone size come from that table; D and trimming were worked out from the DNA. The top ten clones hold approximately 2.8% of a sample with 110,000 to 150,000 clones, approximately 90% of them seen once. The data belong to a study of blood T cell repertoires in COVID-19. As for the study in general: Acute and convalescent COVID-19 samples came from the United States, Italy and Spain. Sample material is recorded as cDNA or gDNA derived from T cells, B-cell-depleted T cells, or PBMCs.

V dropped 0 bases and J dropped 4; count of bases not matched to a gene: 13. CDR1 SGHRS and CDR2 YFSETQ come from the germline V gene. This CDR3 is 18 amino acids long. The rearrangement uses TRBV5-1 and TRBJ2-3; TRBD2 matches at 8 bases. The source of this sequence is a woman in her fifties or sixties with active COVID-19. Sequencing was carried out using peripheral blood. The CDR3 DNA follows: TGCGCCAGCAGCTTGGCCCTATTAGCGGGATTGGAGGCAGATACGCAGTATTTT. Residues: CASSLALLAGLEADTQYF.